This T cell receptor (beta chain) derives from a study of CD8+ T cells in alopecia areata. The wider study: Tofacitinib administration to treated patients was oral, at 5 to 10 mg twice daily. Affected scalp percentage gauged treated patients' severity. General observations from the study: There were also resident alphabeta T cells of normal skin sequenced in scalp samples. Elevated clonality characterized lesional scalp relative to normal scalp, particularly in alopecia totalis/universalis.

Trimming removed 6 bases from V and 3 bases from J, with 11 bases in between. Germline V gene lookup returns CDR1 SQVTM and CDR2 ANQGSEA. The CDR3 extends over 12 amino acids. This sample's treatment: oral pan-JAK inhibitor, 5-10 mg twice daily. This clone showed up just a few times. No antigen is known for it. Reverse transcription of extracted RNA yielded cDNA, which provided the sequencing template. Profiled with immunoSEQ multiplex PCR; TCRdb holds only in-frame clones, not every one. The table lists over 100,000 clones, under 60% of them singletons. This sequence joins TRBV29-1 and TRBJ1-2; unclear D gene. This receptor was obtained from a human donor with alopecia areata. This sample comprised CD8+ T cells sorted from blood, obtained at week 24, from a patient treated with tofacitinib. The CDR3 region is CSVINKDYGYTF. CDR3 in DNA: TGCAGCGTCATTAACAAAGACTATGGCTACACCTTC.